This T cell receptor (beta chain) was captured in a study of T cells and Merkel cell carcinoma outcomes. Notes on the study in general: Reportedly, T-cell repertoire with density predicts Merkel cell carcinoma outcomes.

Turning to this clone: Its antigen remains unknown.

The CDR3 sequence is 15 residues long. V lost 6 bases and J 5 bases, leaving 16 bases between the germline ends. CDR1 is MNHEY and CDR2 is SVGAGI in the germline V gene. Assay used: immunoSEQ multiplex PCR; TCRdb lists only in-frame clones, some missing. The sample shows 5,000 to 8,000 clones, 80% to 95% of them seen only once. The rearrangement links TRBV6-5 to TRBJ1-4; tentative D call: TRBD1 (5 bases). The sample comprised tumor tissue from Merkel cell carcinoma. This receptor was identified in a human donor with Merkel cell carcinoma. CDR3 protein: CASRTLGVPNEKLFF. The CDR3 DNA follows: TGTGCCAGCAGGACATTAGGGGTCCCCAATGAAAAACTGTTTTTT.